This T cell receptor (beta chain) was documented in a study of regulatory T cells in long-lasting Graves disease. The study, taken as a whole, reports: Persistent disease was associated with favored TRBV28 usage and with favored use of TRBJ1-2 and TRBJ2-5. Newly diagnosed patients shared 750 to 1,000 public clonotypes; persistent patients shared a few thousand. Only a small sample size was used, which may have cut accuracy.

As for this clonotype: What it recognizes is unknown.

Stated time point: persistent/refractory GD, antithyroid drugs over 5 years with positive TRAb. RNA isolated from PBMCs was used to make the TCR library. Construction of the TCR beta libraries employed iRepertoire HTBI primers in conjunction with Arm-PCR of CDR3 regions. Each CDR3 protein is one row after TCRdb ran MiXCR on the multiplex PCR reads. The sample contains 350,000 to 450,000 distinct CDR3 sequences, less than 25% of which appear only once. CDR3 length: 13 residues. Germline V gene data show CDR1 as MGHRA and CDR2 as YSYEKL. V was pared by 1 base and J by 3 bases, with 6 bases between. This chain links TRBV4-1 with TRBJ1-1, with D unresolved. The sequence was obtained from a female donor with Graves disease. This sample comprised peripheral blood mononuclear cells (PBMCs), obtained when the disease was refractory, from a patient treated with antithyroid drugs. CDR3 sequence (DNA): TGCGCCAGCAGCCAAGGGGGTTACACTGAAGCTTTCTTT. Translating gives CASSQGGYTEAFF.